This T cell receptor (beta chain) was sequenced for a study of blood T cell repertoires in COVID-19. In the study overall: T cells, B-cell-depleted T cells, or PBMCs supplied cDNA or gDNA.

The CDR3 covers 15 residues. With 8 bases removed from V and 1 base from J, the gap between germline ends came to 20 bases. Germline V gene sequence: CDR1 GTSNPN, CDR2 SVGIG (reference sequence). Per the original data handling: Cell counts per sample came from amplifying reference gene primers. The assay was immunoSEQ multiplex PCR, and TCRdb's table has in-frame clones only and misses some. V and J calls and clone size are copied from that table; D and trimming were computed from the DNA. The sample has 200,000 to 300,000 clones, roughly 85% seen once; the top ten hold approximately 9.6%. Cohort allocation depended upon clinical history that participants reported.

The sequence was obtained from a woman in her fifties or sixties with acute COVID-19. The chain links TRBV30 to TRBJ1-2, with D unclear. The specimen sequenced was PBMCs or T cells enriched from blood (not recorded which). The CDR3 DNA reads as TGTGCCACCGACCTGGGAGGCACACATAACTATGGCTACACCTTC. Its protein product is CATDLGGTHNYGYTF.